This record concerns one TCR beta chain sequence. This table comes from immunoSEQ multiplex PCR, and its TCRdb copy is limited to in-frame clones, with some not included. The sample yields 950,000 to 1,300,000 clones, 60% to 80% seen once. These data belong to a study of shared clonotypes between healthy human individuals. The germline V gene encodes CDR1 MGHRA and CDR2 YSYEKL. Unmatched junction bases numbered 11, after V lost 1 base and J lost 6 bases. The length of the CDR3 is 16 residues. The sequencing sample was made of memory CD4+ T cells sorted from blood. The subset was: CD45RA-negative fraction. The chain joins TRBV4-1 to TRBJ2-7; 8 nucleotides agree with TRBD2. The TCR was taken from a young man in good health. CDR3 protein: CASSQGRTSSIFEQYF. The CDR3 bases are TGCGCCAGCAGCCAAGGGCGGACTAGCTCTATTTTCGAGCAGTACTTC.